These T cell receptor beta chains were read from a single sample in a study of spatial heterogeneity in lung cancer. TCRdb redid the calling of the 5' RACE reads with MiXCR, one entry per CDR3 protein. This table holds approximately 12,000 distinct CDR3 sequences, about an eighth found once. Here the sequenced sample was lung tumor tissue, taken at surgery. Every receptor here comes from a female donor with early-stage non-small cell lung cancer. The CDR3 runs from the conserved cysteine through the conserved F or W. A D gene is named only where the DNA matches it firmly. Some rows have no size entry. The others give once, few or many, or a class for an expanded clone.

j_call: TRBJ2-7; clone_size: many; d_call: -; v_call: TRBV9; cdr3_aa: CASSAGRMTASYEQYF; cdr3_nt: TGTGCCAGCAGCGCAGGGCGGATGACGGCTTCCTACGAGCAGTACTTC
j_call: TRBJ2-5; clone_size: large; d_call: -; v_call: TRBV25-1; cdr3_aa: CASSEAQGTQETQYF; cdr3_nt: TGTGCCAGCAGTGAAGCCCAGGGCACCCAAGAGACCCAGTACTTC
j_call: TRBJ2-1; clone_size: -; d_call: -; v_call: TRBV7-9; cdr3_aa: CASSLGTASNEQFF; cdr3_nt: TGTGCCAGCAGCTTAGGGACAGCCTCCAATGAGCAGTTCTTC
j_call: TRBJ1-1; clone_size: many; d_call: TRBD1; v_call: TRBV6-5; cdr3_aa: CASSSIRQGLTFF; cdr3_nt: TGTGCCAGCAGTTCCATCAGACAGGGGTTGACTTTCTTT
j_call: TRBJ2-5; clone_size: medium-sized; d_call: -; v_call: TRBV10-2; cdr3_aa: CASSDTLGGTQYF; cdr3_nt: TGCGCCAGCAGTGACACCCTTGGAGGGACCCAGTACTTC
j_call: TRBJ2-3; clone_size: many; d_call: TRBD1; v_call: TRBV18; cdr3_aa: CASSTSGTGSTDTQYF; cdr3_nt: TGTGCCAGCTCAACCTCCGGGACAGGGAGCACAGATACGCAGTATTTT
j_call: TRBJ1-6; clone_size: many; d_call: TRBD1; v_call: TRBV20-1; cdr3_aa: CSATGQGASSPLHF; cdr3_nt: TGCAGTGCCACCGGACAGGGGGCGTCTTCACCCCTCCACTTT
j_call: TRBJ1-5; clone_size: many; d_call: TRBD1; v_call: TRBV3-1; cdr3_aa: CASSYGTGDQPQHF; cdr3_nt: TGTGCCAGCAGCTACGGGACAGGGGATCAGCCCCAGCATTTT
j_call: TRBJ2-3; clone_size: -; d_call: -; v_call: TRBV7-9; cdr3_aa: CASSKLLADTQYF; cdr3_nt: TGTGCCAGCAGCAAACTTCTAGCCGATACGCAGTATTTT
j_call: TRBJ2-3; clone_size: many; d_call: TRBD2; v_call: TRBV12-3/TRBV12-4; cdr3_aa: CASSLSGAQGTQYF; cdr3_nt: TGTGCCAGCAGTTTAAGCGGGGCCCAAGGGACGCAGTATTTT